This T cell receptor (beta chain) is drawn from a study of cytomegalovirus exposure and HLA in healthy donors (dated by TCRdb to the late 2010s). For context, the study as a whole: According to an earlier analysis of a few hundred of the donors, some 180 million T cells yielded 117 million unique TCR beta sequences and around 300 Gb of sequence data. Roughly 300 gigabases of sequencing data and 91 million or so unique TCR sequences made up an early release that covered roughly 670 HLA-typed donors. Of the 398 genotyped donors, 65% to 90% were placed in the genetic ancestry cluster associated with self-reported Caucasian donors. The study was designed to test whether signatures of past pathogen exposure could be identified by cataloging public T cell receptors. Using immunosequencing, the study profiled T cell repertoires from 500 to 800 subjects and related those repertoires to cytomegalovirus serostatus. Along with the approximately 600-subject first cohort, a separate validation cohort of over a hundred different subjects was used. High-throughput TCR immunosequencing, statistical association of individual TCRs with disease status, and machine learning were combined to predict cytomegalovirus infection status. To study patterns of TCR occurrence, a later analysis re-analyzed previously published TCR beta repertoires from 666 donors and added high-resolution HLA genotyping. In the later analysis, no new phenotypic data were used to find candidate immune exposures; instead, reliance was placed on TCR beta sequences and their occurrence across donors. An earlier analysis of fewer than 750 of the donors used high-throughput TCR beta sequencing to judge whether each TCR beta V gene segment behaved as functional or pseudogenic. Donor age, sex, ethnicity and CMV serostatus were collected together with the repertoire data. In a later genetic analysis, genome-wide SNP genotypes for about three fifths of the roughly 670 donors were used, and that subset was treated as a discovery cohort. All discovery cohort repertoires had been generated using a single sequencing platform. HLA typing included class I and class II loci at four-digit resolution. The number of donors typed differed by locus, with about 629-630 for A, B, C, DRB1 and DQB1, roughly 520 for DQA1, 600 to 610 for DPA1, and about 450 for DPB1. Several DR-DQ haplotypes were handled as single units for association and clustering, since linkage in the cohort was strong. On average, roughly 250,000 unique TCR beta nucleotide sequences were sequenced per donor among fewer than 500 genotyped donors of the cohort, with around 19% of those sequences being non-productive.

The library relied on the immunoSEQ multiplex PCR assay. A mixture of 60 forward primers for TCR Vbeta segments and 13 reverse primers for TCR Jbeta segments was used in the multiplex PCR. A multiplex PCR assay on genomic DNA amplified the CDR3 region of rearranged TCR beta genes. The Illumina HiSeq System was used to sequence the amplified TCR beta libraries as 87-base-pair reads. The study's own analysis went as follows. A later analysis counted 75 million to 100 million unique TCR beta chains across the 500 to 850 repertoires, and some 11 million of these chains were shared by at least two donors. A nearest-neighbor algorithm error-corrected the raw reads and collapsed the reads into unique sequences, merging closely related sequences to remove PCR and sequencing errors. CDR3 sequences were aligned to IMGT reference sequences to assign V, D and J gene segments. Each retained sequence needed at least a six-nucleotide match to both a V gene segment and a J gene segment. Rearrangements were called productive when the CDR3 lacked stop codons and stayed in frame with V and J; all others were non-productive. Following IMGT convention, CDR3 was defined as the stretch from the second conserved V-encoded cysteine up to the conserved J-encoded phenylalanine. Sequences without an unambiguous match to a single V gene segment were excluded from the earlier analysis of 450 to 650 of the donors. An earlier analysis of 587 of the donors called V segments functional above 56.7% productive rearrangements and segregating when the between-donor standard deviation exceeded 5%. To diagnose cytomegalovirus status from the catalog of TCR beta chain sequences, a statistical classification framework was built. In a later analysis, TCR nucleotide sequences were compared against IMGT/GENE-DB human TR gene sequences so that V and J genes could be assigned. The TCRdist pipeline was used in a later analysis to assign CDR3 sequences and most-parsimonious VDJ recombination scenarios. In a later analysis, every TCR beta chain was defined by the combination of its CDR3 amino acid sequence and its V-gene family, and reads without a unique V-gene family were dropped. A later analysis removed over 500 highly shared, low-generation-probability nucleotide sequences to deal with suspected cross-contamination and a sequencing artifact. In a later analysis, a clonal expansion index was calculated for each public chain from normalized within-repertoire ranks of inferred template counts. In a later analysis, generation probabilities were computed with a VDJ recombination model fitted to out-of-frame rearrangements, and the resulting probabilities were checked against IGoR. In a later analysis, hypergeometric tests were used to score TCR-TCR, TCR-HLA and TCR-CMV co-occurrence, with a repertoire-size bias correction applied to TCR pairs. False discovery rates were estimated in a later analysis by permuting HLA or CMV assignments 20 times. In a later analysis, co-occurring TCRs were grouped using DBSCAN, with TCRdist sequence similarity added in when clustering inside HLA-allele-positive subsets. Repertoires with fewer than 30,000 or more than 120,000 public chains were left out of co-occurrence clustering, as were a handful of repertoires with anomalous nucleotide sharing. TCRdb limited this immuneACCESS table to in-frame rearrangements with V and J called. A share of clones is missing; checked studies link under half to unresolved V genes, and the rest is unexplained. The V and J calls and clone size come from that table; D and trimming were worked out from the DNA. The sample contains around 280,000 clones, around nine tenths of them found a single time. Approximately 2.4% of the sample comes from the top ten.

With regard to this clone: There is no known antigen for this receptor. Nothing much larger sits one base from this clone, and base qualities are not available.

The cohort consisted of 650 to 850 healthy bone marrow donors. All cohort members were sampled while nominally healthy, although unrecorded immune exposures were likely present. The donor tested CMV seronegative, placing the donor among the roughly 340 seronegative members of the cohort. A peripheral blood sample was collected from each donor, and TCR beta sequencing was performed on peripheral blood mononuclear cells. The Qiagen DNeasy Blood Extraction Kit was used to extract genomic DNA from the blood cell samples. Broad study findings and their caveats: In both the original and validation cohorts, the classifier was reported to diagnose cytomegalovirus status with high specificity and sensitivity. It was suggested by the authors that the approach could potentially be generalized to other disease states and immunological phenotypes. In a later analysis, the rate of TCR association differed among HLA loci, with DRB1 alleles having the most associated TCRs and HLA-C alleles having the fewest. In a later analysis, most CMV-associated TCR beta chains were found to appear HLA-restricted, with HLA associations seemingly driven largely by CMV exposure. An association between a missense DCLRE1C variant and V-gene and J-gene trimming of TCR beta chains was found in a later genetic analysis and replicated in an independent cohort. In a later analysis, 15,000 to 20,000 TCR beta sequences were associated with specific HLA alleles at a false discovery rate of 0.05. When HLA alleles, especially DR and DQ, strongly co-occurred, TCR associations were difficult to assign to individual alleles. Across donors, most TCR sequences were observed very rarely, whereas some public TCRs were present in many individuals. This cohort had only TCR beta chains sequenced, and the lack of alpha or paired-chain data limited which features could be detected. A later analysis reported that several top co-occurrence clusters appeared linked to parvovirus B19, influenza, CMV and Epstein-Barr virus. According to a later genetic analysis, donors in an Asian-associated ancestry cluster had fewer N-insertions in productive TCRs than the approximately 710-donor mean. In an earlier analysis of under 600 of the donors, most TCR beta V segments were observed in productive rearrangements about 87% or about 30% of the time, broadly matching IMGT annotations. Correlated functional status among segregating V segments might reflect linkage disequilibrium, but an unknown experimental factor could not be ruled out. Sequencing depth was assumed to be roughly uniform across donors in the presence/absence analyses, though that assumption may not hold. A further reported finding was that TCR beta sequences accurately predicted the HLA-A and HLA-B alleles for most subjects in the first cohort. For the cohort, immune exposure information was limited to CMV serostatus. Because HLA typing was unavailable for some donors at each locus, only the typed subset was used in association tests. In a later analysis, HLA-associated TCR beta chains were found to be more clonally expanded and to have lower generation probabilities than equally common non-associated chains. A group of highly shared sequence variants was considered likely to be a technical artifact of the sequencing pipeline. Three of the identified cytomegalovirus-associated TCR beta chains were confirmed in vitro to be specific for cytomegalovirus antigens. Around 16 rarely observed V segments, including chromosome 9 orphons, were excluded from the earlier analysis of several hundred of the donors because counts were too low. The study gave a list of roughly 150 TCR beta chains associated with cytomegalovirus.

This clonotype originated in a woman between 18 and 29 years old in good health and CMV-seronegative. Sequenced material: PBMCs.

CDR3 protein: CASSPWTGGDEKLFF. The DNA is as follows: TGCGCCAGCAGCCCCTGGACAGGGGGAGACGAAAAACTGTTTTTT. Here the chain combines TRBV5-1 and TRBJ1-4, with 10 middle bases fitting TRBD1. Unmatched junction bases come to 8, with V trimmed by 4 bases and J by 8 bases. CDR1 and CDR2 (SGHRS, YFSETQ) derive from the germline V gene. There are 15 amino acids in the CDR3, from cysteine to phenylalanine inclusive. Only CDR3 DNA remains: 45 bases, in frame from the first base.